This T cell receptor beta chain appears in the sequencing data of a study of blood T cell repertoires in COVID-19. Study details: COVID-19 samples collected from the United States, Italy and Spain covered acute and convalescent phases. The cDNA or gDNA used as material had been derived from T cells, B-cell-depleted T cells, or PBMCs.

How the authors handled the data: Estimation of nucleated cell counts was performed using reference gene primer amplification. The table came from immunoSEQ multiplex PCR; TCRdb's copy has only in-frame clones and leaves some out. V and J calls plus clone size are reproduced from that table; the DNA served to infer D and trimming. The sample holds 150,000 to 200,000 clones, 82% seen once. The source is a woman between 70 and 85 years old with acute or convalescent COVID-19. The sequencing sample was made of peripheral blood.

CDR3 protein: CASSITGVNTEAFF. The DNA for the CDR3 is TGTGCCAGCAGTATTACAGGGGTGAACACTGAAGCTTTCTTT. The rearrangement joins TRBV28 to TRBJ1-1; TRBD1 agrees at 7 bases. CDR1 MDHEN and CDR2 SYDVKM come from the germline V gene. There are 14 residues in the CDR3. The trim removed 5 bases at V and 0 bases at J, leaving 3 bases unmatched.